This T cell receptor (beta chain) was recovered during a study of cytomegalovirus exposure and HLA in healthy donors. In the study overall: An analysis done earlier identified about 100 million unique TCR beta sequences from roughly 190 million T cells. Study-wide results and limits: Previously analyzed data showed that most TCR beta V segments were productive at a frequency of about 90% or about 30%. TCR beta sequences reportedly predicted most subjects' HLA-A and HLA-B alleles accurately.

Trimming took 6 bases from V and 5 from J, leaving 17 bases between them. Germline V lookup: CDR1 MNHEY, CDR2 SVGAGI. This CDR3 is built from 15 residues. It was with 60 Vbeta and 13 Jbeta primers that the PCR ran. In the study's own analysis: Among the unique TCR beta chains that a later analysis counted, about 81 million in all, 10 million to 13 million were shared. Data came from immunoSEQ multiplex PCR; TCRdb stores just in-frame clones and leaves some out. V and J calls and clone size are given by that table; D and trimming were obtained from the DNA. This sample carries 50,000 or so clones, with around 9% going to the ten biggest clones. Notes on this clone: What it recognizes is unknown.

The origin of this receptor is a man between 50 and 59 years old in good health and CMV-seropositive. The chain couples TRBV6-5 to TRBJ2-1, with a possible D match to TRBD2 (7 bases). The sequencing input was PBMCs. Here the CDR3 reads CASSPPGGGDNEQFF. The DNA of the CDR3 is TGTGCCAGCAGCCCCCCGGGGGGCGGCGACAATGAGCAGTTCTTC.